The 17 T cell receptor beta chains listed next were all sequenced from one sample in a study of radiotherapy plus CTLA-4 blockade in lung cancer (dated by TCRdb to the late 2010s). Library prep was done by the immunoSEQ multiplex PCR assay. TCRdb provides this immuneACCESS table in a form limited to in-frame rearrangements. Some clones are lacking; in checked studies, under half of them reflect an unresolved V gene, and why the rest are absent is not known. This sample has about 15,000 clones in its table, and around 72% of those were observed once. Clones ranked in the top ten supply 46% of the sample. This sample comprised peripheral blood, obtained from a patient treated with radiotherapy plus ipilimumab. Every receptor here comes from a human donor with non-small cell lung cancer whose response to radiotherapy plus ipilimumab could not be evaluated.

The genes are TRBV10-2 and TRBJ2-7; a possible D gene is TRBD1 (6 bases). This CDR3 has 13 residues. Germline CDR1 reads WSHSY; CDR2 reads SAAADI. Trimming took off 5 bases at V and 1 base at J, with 9 bases between the two ends. The CDR3 DNA is TGCGCCAGCAGTCGACAGGATTCCTACGAGCAGTACGTC. It codes for CASSRQDSYEQYV.

The chain employs TRBV5-8 and TRBJ1-2; 7 bases agree with TRBD1. From germline, CDR1 is SGHTS and CDR2 YDEGEE. This CDR3 has 15 amino acids. Germline trimming cut 1 base from V and 3 bases from J; bases unmatched to any gene: 6. The CDR3 DNA follows: TGTGCCAGCAGCTTGAGACAGGGTTGGGACTATGGCTACACCTTC. Translated, it gives CASSLRQGWDYGYTF.

The chain combines TRBV14 with TRBJ2-5, with D perhaps matching TRBD2 (5 bases). Germline V gene sequence: CDR1 SGHDN, CDR2 FVKESK. Trimming stripped 1 base from V and 5 bases from J, with 17 bases between. CDR3 length: 16 residues. CDR3 protein: CASSQGRASRVETQYF. The CDR3 coding sequence is TGTGCCAGCAGCCAAGGACGGGCTAGCCGGGTCGAGACCCAGTACTTC.

The V gene is TRBV9, the J gene TRBJ2-1; 7 nucleotides match TRBD1. The CDR3 runs 16 residues. Trimming at V came to 2 bases and at J to 4 bases, leaving 9 bases not matched to a gene. Germline V gene sequence: CDR1 SGDLS, CDR2 YYNGEE. CDR3 in DNA: TGTGCCAGCAGCGTCTTATCCGGGACAGATTACAATGAGCAGTTCTTC. It codes for CASSVLSGTDYNEQFF.

This clone turned up a few times. This chain connects TRBV5-8 to TRBJ1-5, with D perhaps matching TRBD1 (5 bases). CDR3 length equals 14 residues. Germline V gene data show CDR1 as SGHTS and CDR2 as YDEGEE. Trimming removed 3 bases at V and 6 bases at J, with 13 bases between. For the CDR3, the DNA is TGTGCCAGCAGCTCCGCCCACGGGGGTCAGCCCCAGCATTTT. This sequence encodes CASSSAHGGQPQHF. The variable domain in full, with the rest retrieved from reference TRBV5-8 and TRBJ1-5, is EAGVTQSPTHLIKTRGQQATLRCSPISGHTSVYWYQQALGLGLQFLLWYDEGEERNRGNFPPRFSGRQFPNYSSELNVNALELEDSALYLCASSSAHGGQPQHFGDGTRLSIL.

The sample holds a few counts of this clone. V and J are TRBV19 and TRBJ1-4; D is undetermined. Deletions cut 0 bases from V and 4 bases from J, with 9 bases between. This CDR3 region has 15 residues. Germline assignment: CDR1 LNHDA and CDR2 SQIVND (reference sequence). The CDR3 region has the DNA TGTGCCAGTAGTATAGACACGCGGGGTAATGAAAAACTGTTTTTT. This encodes CASSIDTRGNEKLFF.

This rearrangement joins TRBV5-4 to TRBJ2-5, with TRBD1 identical over 9 bases. Per germline, CDR1 SGHNT and CDR2 YYREEE (reference sequence). The CDR3 has 15 amino acids. Trimming at V came to 2 bases and at J to 4 bases, leaving 6 bases not matched to a gene. CDR3 residues: CASSLNRGRGETQYF. CDR3 sequence (DNA): TGTGCCAGCAGCTTAAACAGGGGGCGGGGAGAGACCCAGTACTTC.

This clone showed up just a few times. The genes are TRBV29-1 and TRBJ2-7; 8 bases agree with TRBD1. V shed 7 bases and J 2 bases; nucleotides not matched to a gene: 10. The CDR3 extends over 14 amino acids. Per the germline V gene, CDR1 is SQVTM and CDR2 is ANQGSEA. DNA of the CDR3: TGCAGCGGTGCAGGCGGACAGGGAACCTACGAGCAGTACTTC. Encoded protein: CSGAGGQGTYEQYF.

The chain joins TRBV2 to TRBJ2-6; possible D gene TRBD1, 8 bases. This CDR3 region has 17 residues. V lost 7 bases and J 0 bases, leaving 16 bases between the germline ends. CDR1 and CDR2 from the germline V gene are SNHLY and FYNNEI. For the CDR3, the DNA is TGTGCCAGCATGTACAGGGGGGGTGGCTCTGGGGCCAACGTCCTGACTTTC. This translates into CASMYRGGGSGANVLTF.

In its sample, this clone was seen once. V gene TRBV4-3 combines with J gene TRBJ2-5, with 9 bases matching TRBD1. Germline V CDR1 and CDR2: LGHNA, YSLEER. V was clipped by 3 bases and J by 2 bases; unmatched bases: 4. The CDR3 is 15 amino acids. The CDR3 DNA is TGCGCCAGCAGCCAGGGGACAGGGCCACAAGAGACCCAGTACTTC. Translated, it gives CASSQGTGPQETQYF.

The gene calls are TRBV6-4 and TRBJ2-7, with D tentatively TRBD1 (5 bases). This CDR3 spans 19 amino acids. V lost 2 bases, J lost 4 bases, and 27 bases lay in between. Germline CDR1 is MRHNA and CDR2 is SNTAGT. CDR3 amino acids: CASSDARVFVPEVFYEQYV. The CDR3 DNA reads as TGTGCCAGCAGTGACGCCAGGGTTTTTGTGCCTGAGGTCTTTTACGAGCAGTACGTC.

The rearrangement joins TRBV6-1 to TRBJ2-7; 9 positions agree with TRBD1. Germline CDR1 and CDR2: MNHNS and SASEGT. Trimming removed 7 bases from V and 2 bases from J; junction bases left unmatched: 3. CDR3 size: 13 residues. The CDR3 DNA is TGTGCCAGCAAAGGGACAGGGACCTACGAGCAGTACTTC. Translation: CASKGTGTYEQYF.

This clone came up a few times. The J gene is TRBJ1-3, the V gene TRBV18; D remains unclear. The germline V gene encodes CDR1 KGHSH and CDR2 LQKENI. V lost 2 bases and J 2 bases, leaving 7 bases between the germline ends. This CDR3 has 14 amino acids. CDR3 DNA sequence: TGTGCCAGCTCACCAACGGGGACTGGAAACACCATATATTTT. Translated, it gives CASSPTGTGNTIYF.

V usage is TRBV9 and J usage is TRBJ1-1, with no clear D. The CDR3 loop spans 15 amino acids. Germline CDR1 and CDR2: SGDLS and YYNGEE. Trimming shortened V by 2 bases and J by 2 bases, and 13 bases separated the two germline ends. CDR3 sequence reads: CASSVLATSNTEAFF. DNA for the CDR3: TGTGCCAGCAGCGTCCTAGCGACAAGCAACACTGAAGCTTTCTTT.

The chain has TRBV5-1 and TRBJ2-6, with unresolved D. Germline V gene data show CDR1 as SGHRS and CDR2 as YFSETQ. V lost 3 bases and J 4 bases, leaving 11 bases between the germline ends. The CDR3 is 15 residues long. CDR3: CASSSQLSGANVLTF. Here the CDR3 DNA reads TGCGCCAGCAGCTCCCAGTTGTCCGGGGCCAACGTCCTGACTTTC.

A single count supports this clone. This chain links TRBV19 with TRBJ1-1, with D possibly TRBD1 on 6 matching bases. The V gene lost 7 bases and the J gene lost 5 bases, with 20 bases spanning the gap. This CDR3 contains 15 residues. Per the germline V gene, CDR1 is LNHDA and CDR2 is SQIVND (reference sequence). The CDR3 protein is CASISVVGGQTEAFF. Written as DNA, the CDR3 is TGTGCCAGTATCTCGGTCGTGGGGGGGCAAACTGAAGCTTTCTTT. The full variable domain, in which reference TRBV19 and TRBJ1-1 provide the parts outside the CDR3, is DGGITQSPKYLFRKEGQNVTLSCEQNLNHDAMYWYRQDPGQGLRLIYYSQIVNDFQKGDIAEGYSVSREKKESFPLTVTSAQKNPTAFYLCASISVVGGQTEAFFGQGTRLTVV.

Relative to its sample, this clone is large. This rearrangement joins TRBV5-6 to TRBJ1-3, with D possibly matching TRBD1 (6 bases). Germline CDR1 SGHDT, CDR2 YYEEEE. CDR3 length equals 15 residues. Between the trimmed V and J ends, which lost 1 base and 0 bases, there was a span of 8 bases. CDR3 nucleotide sequence: TGTGCCAGCAGCTTGAGGGGGGGCTCTGGAAACACCATATATTTT. Amino acids: CASSLRGGSGNTIYF.